A single sample is the source of the 18 T cell receptor beta chains below, sequenced in a study of human T cells and chemical hapten exposure. Each CDR3 protein is one row after TCRdb ran MiXCR on the RACE reads. The table lists 180,000 or so distinct CDR3 sequences, roughly 15% of them singletons. Described time point: patch test 1, 2 weeks after DPC sensitization. Treatment meaning: therapeutic diphenylcyclopropenone sensitization with weekly scalp DPC. This specimen consisted of whole blood, obtained in connection with sensitization to the hapten diphenylcyclopropenone (DPC). The receptors were gathered from a woman in her 30s with alopecia areata. Some clones in this sample may be carry-over from other donors' samples.

This chain's CDR3 is CASSLTGALGNEQFF. DNA for the CDR3: TGTGCCAGCAGTCTGACAGGGGCTTTGGGGAATGAGCAGTTCTTC. The chain employs TRBV6-5 and TRBJ2-1, with TRBD1 identical over 8 bases. Per the germline V gene, CDR1 is MNHEY and CDR2 is SVGAGI. Trimming cost V 5 bases and J 7 bases; bases outside gene matches: 10. The CDR3 sequence is 15 residues long.

This clonotype was detected only a few times. The V and J genes are TRBV28 and TRBJ2-7, with 9 nucleotides matching TRBD2. Germline values: CDR1 MDHEN, CDR2 SYDVKM. The CDR3 spans 14 residues. J gave up 0 bases and V 4 bases, and 1 base lay outside the gene matches. The CDR3 here is CASSSSGASYEQYF. The CDR3, as DNA: TGTGCCAGCAGTTCTAGCGGGGCCTCCTACGAGCAGTACTTC.

This clonotype came up many times. The V and J genes are TRBV20-1 and TRBJ1-1; TRBD1 aligns across 7 bases. The V and J ends lost 2 bases and 0 bases, in that order; junction bases with no gene match: 3. The CDR3 consists of 14 residues. CDR1 is DFQATT, CDR2 SNEGSKA, per germline (reference sequence). This CDR3 is CSARRTGMNTEAFF. CDR3 bases: TGCAGTGCTAGACGGACAGGAATGAACACTGAAGCTTTCTTT.

Only a few counts were recorded for this clonotype. J is TRBJ1-5 and V is TRBV7-8, with D maybe TRBD1 (5 bases). The germline V gene has CDR1 SGHVS and CDR2 FQNEAQ. V shed 5 bases and J shed 0 bases, with 17 bases lying between them. The length of the CDR3 is 17 residues. The CDR3 DNA sequence: TGTGCCAGCAGCCCGATGGGACGGACGATTAGCAATCAGCCCCAGCATTTT. It is translated as CASSPMGRTISNQPQHF.

This clonotype was observed at least ten times. The rearrangement joins TRBV29-1 to TRBJ1-2; 7 positions match TRBD1. J lost 8 bases, V lost 4 bases, and 7 bases had no gene match. CDR1 is SQVTM, CDR2 ANQGSEA, per germline. The CDR3 consists of 12 residues. CDR3 sequence (DNA): TGCAGCGTTGGAGGGGGCGAAGTAGGCTACACCTTC. Its translation: CSVGGGEVGYTF.

This clonotype has only a few counts. The V and J genes are TRBV6-4 and TRBJ1-6; 8 bases match TRBD1. The trim removed 8 bases at V and 11 bases at J, leaving 8 bases unmatched. CDR1 MRHNA and CDR2 SNTAGT come from the germline V gene. CDR3 length: 13 residues. DNA of the CDR3: TGTGCCAGCCCGACAGGGGCCGGAGCACCCCTCCACTTT. Protein: CASPTGAGAPLHF.

This clonotype has only a few counts. V is TRBV6-1 and J is TRBJ1-2; tentative D call: TRBD1 (6 bases). V was shortened by 5 bases and J by 4 bases, with 11 bases between the two germline ends. Germline-derived CDR1 and CDR2 are MNHNS and SASEGT. This CDR3 is built from 13 residues. CDR3 nucleotides: TGTGCCAGCAGTCGCGGGGGCCTCTATGGCTACACCTTC. This translates into CASSRGGLYGYTF.

This clonotype was counted at least ten times. This chain links TRBV18 with TRBJ2-4, with 11 bases identical to TRBD1. Looked up from germline, CDR1 is KGHSH and CDR2 is LQKENI. The ends lost 2 bases at V and 1 base at J; junction bases unmatched: 1. The CDR3 sequence is 16 residues long. The CDR3 here is CASSPGTGGAKNIQYF. CDR3 DNA sequence: TGTGCCAGCTCACCAGGGACAGGGGGTGCCAAAAACATTCAGTACTTC. The variable domain in full, with the rest retrieved from reference TRBV18 and TRBJ2-4, is NAGVMQNPRHLVRRRGQEARLRCSPMKGHSHVYWYRQLPEEGLKFMVYLQKENIIDESGMPKERFSAEFPKEGPSILRIQQVVRGDSAAYFCASSPGTGGAKNIQYFGAGTRLSVL.

This clonotype appeared a single time. The rearrangement uses TRBV7-2 and TRBJ2-5; D possibly corresponds to TRBD1 (5 bases). The CDR3 totals 13 residues. Per the germline V gene, CDR1 is SGHTA and CDR2 is FQGNSA. The germline V and J ends were trimmed by 2 bases and 7 bases, with 11 bases remaining between them. In nucleotides, the CDR3 is TGTGCCAGCAGCTTAACCACCACAGGGACCCAGTACTTC. As protein: CASSLTTTGTQYF.

With regard to this clonotype: A single base separates this from a much larger clone, so it may be a read error. The chain employs TRBV7-3 and TRBJ2-1; D unclear. This CDR3 region has 15 residues. Looked up from germline, CDR1 is SGHTA and CDR2 is FQGTGA. For the CDR3, the DNA is TGTGCCGGCAGCGCCTCCCGAAGCTCCTACAATGAGCAGTTCTTC. Protein product: CAGSASRSSYNEQFF.

The CDR3 here is CASSEGWDPRNQPQHF. CDR3 nucleotides: TGTGCCAGCAGTGAGGGATGGGACCCGCGCAATCAGCCCCAGCATTTT. This sequence joins TRBV2 and TRBJ1-5, with D perhaps matching TRBD1 (5 bases). Deletions cut 3 bases from V and 2 bases from J, with 14 bases between. Per germline, CDR1 SNHLY and CDR2 FYNNEI. The CDR3 contains 16 residues.

V is TRBV27 and J is TRBJ2-5; either TRBD1 or TRBD2 may supply D (5 bases each). V was trimmed by 10 bases and J by 0 bases, leaving 9 bases between them. The CDR3 spans 12 residues. Germline values: CDR1 MNHEY, CDR2 SMNVEV (reference sequence). The CDR3 protein is CATRDDQETQYF. For the CDR3, the DNA is TGTGCCACAAGGGACGACCAAGAGACCCAGTACTTC.

The genes are TRBV5-5 and TRBJ2-1; 10 nucleotides line up with TRBD1. The CDR3 is made up of 14 amino acids. V lost 3 bases, J lost 6 bases, and 3 bases stayed unmatched. Germline V gives CDR1 SGHKS, CDR2 YYEKEE (reference sequence). CDR3 in amino acids: CASSSGTGANEQFF. The CDR3 DNA follows: TGTGCCAGCAGCTCCGGGACAGGGGCCAATGAGCAGTTCTTC. The full variable domain, its missing parts supplied by reference TRBV5-5 and TRBJ2-1, is DAGVTQSPTHLIKTRGQQVTLRCSPISGHKSVSWYQQVLGQGPQFIFQYYEKEERGRGNFPDRFSARQFPNYSSELNVNALLLGDSALYLCASSSGTGANEQFFGPGTRLTVL.

The chain carries TRBV7-8 and TRBJ1-5, with a weak D call TRBD1 (6 bases). There are 20 residues in the CDR3. The ends were cut back, 3 bases at V and 0 bases at J, with 24 bases in the middle. Germline V lookup: CDR1 SGHVS, CDR2 FQNEAQ. DNA of the CDR3: TGTGCCAGCAGCTTGAGAAGGACGCGGGGGCAGGGCTATAGCAATCAGCCCCAGCATTTT. Translated, it gives CASSLRRTRGQGYSNQPQHF.

The rearrangement links TRBV28 to TRBJ2-4; maybe TRBD1 (6 bases). V was pared by 6 bases and J by 4 bases, with 16 bases between. Germline lookup yields CDR1 MDHEN and CDR2 SYDVKM. The CDR3 contains 15 residues. The CDR3 here is CASRTGAMGKNIQYF. The DNA of the CDR3 is TGTGCCAGCAGGACAGGTGCCATGGGGAAAAACATTCAGTACTTC.

A few counts support this clonotype. The V gene is TRBV15, the J gene TRBJ2-5; TRBD2 aligns across 8 bases. This CDR3 is built from 15 residues. Germline CDR1 and CDR2: LNHNV and YYDKDF (reference sequence). The V and J ends lost 5 bases and 4 bases, in that order; junction bases with no gene match: 9. The CDR3 is CATSLYGGVGETQYF. CDR3 coding DNA: TGTGCCACCAGCCTATACGGGGGGGTCGGAGAGACCCAGTACTTC.

The chain is built from TRBV15 and TRBJ2-1; 9 positions agree with TRBD2. CDR1 LNHNV and CDR2 YYDKDF come from the germline V gene (reference sequence). CDR3 length: 15 residues. With 3 bases clipped from V and 6 bases from J, the junction kept 6 bases outside the gene matches. The CDR3 sequence is CATSRNSGGRNEQFF. The CDR3 DNA sequence: TGTGCCACCAGCAGGAATAGCGGGGGTCGCAATGAGCAGTTCTTC.

This clonotype occurred a few times. CDR3 in DNA: TGCGCCAGCAGGAACTACACCGGGGAGCTGTTTTTT. This encodes CASRNYTGELFF. The chain joins TRBV5-1 to TRBJ2-2; unclear D gene. Germline CDR1 reads SGHRS; CDR2 reads YFSETQ. Between the trimmed V and J ends, which lost 5 bases and 3 bases, there was a span of 5 bases. CDR3 size: 12 residues.